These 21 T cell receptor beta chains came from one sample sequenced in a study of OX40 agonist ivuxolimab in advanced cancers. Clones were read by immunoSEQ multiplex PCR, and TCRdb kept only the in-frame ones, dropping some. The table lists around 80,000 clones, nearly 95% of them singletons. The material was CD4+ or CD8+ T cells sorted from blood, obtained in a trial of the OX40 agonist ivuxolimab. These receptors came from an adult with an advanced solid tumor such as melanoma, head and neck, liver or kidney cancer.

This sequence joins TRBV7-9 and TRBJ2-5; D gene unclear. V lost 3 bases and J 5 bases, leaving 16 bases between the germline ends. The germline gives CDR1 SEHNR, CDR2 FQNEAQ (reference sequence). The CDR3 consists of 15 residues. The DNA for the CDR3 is TGTGCCAGCAGCTTGGGGTCCCTATACGTGGAGACCCAGTACTTC. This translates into CASSLGSLYVETQYF.

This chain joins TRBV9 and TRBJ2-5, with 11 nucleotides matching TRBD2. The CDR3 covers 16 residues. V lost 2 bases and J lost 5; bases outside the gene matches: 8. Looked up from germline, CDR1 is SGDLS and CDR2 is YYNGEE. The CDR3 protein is CASSVTLAGAWETQYF. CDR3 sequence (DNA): TGTGCCAGCAGCGTTACACTAGCGGGAGCTTGGGAGACCCAGTACTTC.

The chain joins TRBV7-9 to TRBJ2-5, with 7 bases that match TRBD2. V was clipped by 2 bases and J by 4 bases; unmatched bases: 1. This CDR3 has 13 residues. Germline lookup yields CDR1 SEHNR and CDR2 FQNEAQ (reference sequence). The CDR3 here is CASSLTGGETQYF. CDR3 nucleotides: TGTGCCAGCAGCTTAACGGGGGGAGAGACCCAGTACTTC.

CDR3 loop: CASSLGVNTEAFF. DNA of the CDR3: TGTGCCAGCAGCTTGGGGGTTAACACTGAAGCTTTCTTT. J is TRBJ1-1 and V is TRBV5-6, with no clear D. Germline CDR1 is SGHDT and CDR2 is YYEEEE. The CDR3 extends over 13 amino acids. V was pared by 0 bases and J by 2 bases, with 5 bases between.

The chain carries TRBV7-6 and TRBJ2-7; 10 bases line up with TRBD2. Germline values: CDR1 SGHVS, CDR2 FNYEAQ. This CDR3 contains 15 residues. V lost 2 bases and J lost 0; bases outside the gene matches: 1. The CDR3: CASSLLAGDSYEQYF. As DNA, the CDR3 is TGTGCCAGCAGCTTACTAGCGGGGGACTCCTACGAGCAGTACTTC.

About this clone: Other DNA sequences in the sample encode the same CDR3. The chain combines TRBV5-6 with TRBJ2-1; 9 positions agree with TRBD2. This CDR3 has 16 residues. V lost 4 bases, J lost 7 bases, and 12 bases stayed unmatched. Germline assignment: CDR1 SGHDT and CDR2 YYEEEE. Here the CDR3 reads CASSRGAGGPWNEQFF. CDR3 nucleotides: TGTGCCAGCAGCCGGGGGGCGGGGGGGCCTTGGAATGAGCAGTTCTTC.

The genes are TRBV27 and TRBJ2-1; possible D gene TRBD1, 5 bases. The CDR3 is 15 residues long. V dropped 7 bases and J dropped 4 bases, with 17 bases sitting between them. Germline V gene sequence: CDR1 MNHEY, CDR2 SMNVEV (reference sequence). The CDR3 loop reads CASTPGSGAYNEQFF. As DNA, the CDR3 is TGTGCCAGCACCCCAGGGTCTGGGGCGTACAATGAGCAGTTCTTC.

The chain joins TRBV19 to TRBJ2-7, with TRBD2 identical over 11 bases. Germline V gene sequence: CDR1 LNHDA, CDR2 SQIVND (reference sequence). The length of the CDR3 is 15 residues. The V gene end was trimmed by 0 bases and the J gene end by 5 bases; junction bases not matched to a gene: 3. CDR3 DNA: TGTGCCAGTAGTATAGAAACTAGCGGGAGCGACGAGCAGTACTTC. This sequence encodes CASSIETSGSDEQYF.

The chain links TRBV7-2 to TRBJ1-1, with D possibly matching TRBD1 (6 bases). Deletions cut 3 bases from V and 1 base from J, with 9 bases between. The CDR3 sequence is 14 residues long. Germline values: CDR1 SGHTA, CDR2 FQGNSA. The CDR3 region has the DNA TGTGCCAGCAGCTTGGACAGCCCGAACACTGAAGCTTTCTTT. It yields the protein CASSLDSPNTEAFF.

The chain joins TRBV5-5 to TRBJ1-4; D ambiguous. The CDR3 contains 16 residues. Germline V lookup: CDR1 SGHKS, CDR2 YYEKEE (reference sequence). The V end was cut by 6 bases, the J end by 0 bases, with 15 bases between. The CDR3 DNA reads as TGTGCCAGCACTCCGTGGGCGGTGGCAACTAATGAAAAACTGTTTTTT. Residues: CASTPWAVATNEKLFF.

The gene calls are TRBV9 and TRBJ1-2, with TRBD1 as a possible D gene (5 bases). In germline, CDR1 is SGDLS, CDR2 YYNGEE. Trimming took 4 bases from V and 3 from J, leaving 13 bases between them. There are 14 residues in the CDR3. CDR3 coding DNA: TGTGCCAGCAGCTCAGGGCAGGTGGACTATGGCTACACCTTC. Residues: CASSSGQVDYGYTF.

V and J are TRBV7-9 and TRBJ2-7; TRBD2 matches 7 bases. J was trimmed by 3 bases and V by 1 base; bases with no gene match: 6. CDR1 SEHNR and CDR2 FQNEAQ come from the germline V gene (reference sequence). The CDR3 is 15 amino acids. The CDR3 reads CASSLVGLAVYEQYF. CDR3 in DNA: TGTGCCAGCAGCTTAGTCGGTCTAGCGGTCTACGAGCAGTACTTC.

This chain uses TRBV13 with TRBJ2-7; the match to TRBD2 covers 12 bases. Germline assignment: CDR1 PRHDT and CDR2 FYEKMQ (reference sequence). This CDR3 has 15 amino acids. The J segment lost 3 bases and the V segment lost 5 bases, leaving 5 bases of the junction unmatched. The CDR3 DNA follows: TGTGCCAGCAGCCCTCGGACTAGCGGGGACTACGAGCAGTACTTC. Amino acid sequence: CASSPRTSGDYEQYF.

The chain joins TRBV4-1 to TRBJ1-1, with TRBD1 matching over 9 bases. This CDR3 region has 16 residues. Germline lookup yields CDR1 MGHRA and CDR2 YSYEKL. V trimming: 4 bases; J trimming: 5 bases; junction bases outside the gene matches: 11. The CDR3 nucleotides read TGCGCCAGCAGCCTTAGCCCACAGGGGGCAAGGACTGAAGCTTTCTTT. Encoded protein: CASSLSPQGARTEAFF.

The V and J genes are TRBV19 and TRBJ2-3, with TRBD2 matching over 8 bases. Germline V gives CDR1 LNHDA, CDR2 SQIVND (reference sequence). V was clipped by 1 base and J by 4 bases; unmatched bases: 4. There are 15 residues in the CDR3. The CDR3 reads CASSIAGGPADTQYF. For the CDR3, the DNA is TGTGCCAGTAGTATAGCGGGAGGGCCAGCAGATACGCAGTATTTT.

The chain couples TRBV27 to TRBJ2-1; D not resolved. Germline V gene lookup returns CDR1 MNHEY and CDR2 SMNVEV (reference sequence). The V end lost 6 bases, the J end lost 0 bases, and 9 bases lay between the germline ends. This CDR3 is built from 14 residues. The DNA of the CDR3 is TGTGCCAGCAGCATACGGAGCTCCTACAATGAGCAGTTCTTC. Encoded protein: CASSIRSSYNEQFF.

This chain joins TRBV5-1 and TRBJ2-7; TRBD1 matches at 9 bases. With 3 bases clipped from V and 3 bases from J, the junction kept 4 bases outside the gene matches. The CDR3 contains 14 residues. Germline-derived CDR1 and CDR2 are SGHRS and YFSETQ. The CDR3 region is CASSSPTGGYEQYF. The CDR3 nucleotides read TGCGCCAGCAGCTCCCCGACAGGGGGCTACGAGCAGTACTTC.

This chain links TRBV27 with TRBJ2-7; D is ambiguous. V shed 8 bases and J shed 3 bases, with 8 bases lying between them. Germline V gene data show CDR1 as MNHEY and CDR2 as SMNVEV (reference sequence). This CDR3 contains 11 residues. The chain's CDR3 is CASGPFYEQYF. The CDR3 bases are TGTGCCAGCGGACCCTTCTACGAGCAGTACTTC.

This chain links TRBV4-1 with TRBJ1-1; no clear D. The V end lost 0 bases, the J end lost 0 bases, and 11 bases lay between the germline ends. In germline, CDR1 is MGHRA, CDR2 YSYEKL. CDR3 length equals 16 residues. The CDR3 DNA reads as TGCGCCAGCAGCCAAGATTCAGCAGGCATGAACACTGAAGCTTTCTTT. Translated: CASSQDSAGMNTEAFF.

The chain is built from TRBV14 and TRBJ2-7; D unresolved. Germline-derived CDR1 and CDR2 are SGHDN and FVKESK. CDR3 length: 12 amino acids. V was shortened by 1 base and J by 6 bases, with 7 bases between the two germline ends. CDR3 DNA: TGTGCCAGCAGCCAAGTATTTTCCGAGCAGTACTTC. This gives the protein CASSQVFSEQYF.

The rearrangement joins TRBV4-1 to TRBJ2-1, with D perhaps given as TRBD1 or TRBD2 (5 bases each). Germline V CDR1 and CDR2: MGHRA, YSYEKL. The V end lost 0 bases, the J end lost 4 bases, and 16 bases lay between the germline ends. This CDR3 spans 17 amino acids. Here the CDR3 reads CASSQDRRAGAYNEQFF. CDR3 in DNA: TGCGCCAGCAGCCAAGATAGACGGGCCGGGGCGTACAATGAGCAGTTCTTC.